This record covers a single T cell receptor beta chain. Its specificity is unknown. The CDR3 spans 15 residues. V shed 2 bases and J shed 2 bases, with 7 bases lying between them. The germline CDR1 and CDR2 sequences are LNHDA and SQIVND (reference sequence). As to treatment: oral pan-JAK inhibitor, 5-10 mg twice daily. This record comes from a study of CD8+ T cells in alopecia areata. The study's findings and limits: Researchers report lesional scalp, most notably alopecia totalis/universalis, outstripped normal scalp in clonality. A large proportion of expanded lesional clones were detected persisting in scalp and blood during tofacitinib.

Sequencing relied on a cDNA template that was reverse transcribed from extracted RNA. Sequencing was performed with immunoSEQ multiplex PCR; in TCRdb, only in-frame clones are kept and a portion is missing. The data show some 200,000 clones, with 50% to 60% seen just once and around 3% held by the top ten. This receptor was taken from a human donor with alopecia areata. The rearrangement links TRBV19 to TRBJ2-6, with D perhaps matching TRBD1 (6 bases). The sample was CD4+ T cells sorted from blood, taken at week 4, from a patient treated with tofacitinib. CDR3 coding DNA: TGTGCCAGTAGTATAACAGGGACTGGGGCCAACGTCCTGACTTTC. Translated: CASSITGTGANVLTF.